The 29 T cell receptor beta chains below come from one sample, sequenced in a study of shared clonotypes between healthy human individuals. Assay: immunoSEQ multiplex PCR; the TCRdb copy retains only in-frame clones and omits some. The profile shows approximately 720,000 clones, more than 70% of them singletons. The sequencing sample was made of memory CD4+ T cells sorted from blood. This sample's subset: CD45RA-negative fraction. Source of these receptors: a woman aged 25 to 39 in good health.

This clone has only one observation. The V gene is TRBV9, the J gene TRBJ2-1; no clear D gene. The CDR3 consists of 13 residues. V lost 5 bases and J 3 bases, leaving 9 bases between the germline ends. CDR1 and CDR2 (germline): SGDLS, YYNGEE. Here the CDR3 DNA reads TGTGCCAGCAGTCCGGCCGGCTACAATGAGCAGTTCTTC. It specifies CASSPAGYNEQFF.

The rearrangement uses TRBV15 and TRBJ2-4; D uncertain. V lost 0 bases, J lost 6 bases, and 12 bases lay in between. Germline values: CDR1 LNHNV, CDR2 YYDKDF (reference sequence). This CDR3 has 15 residues. The CDR3 spells CATSRDRDGGNIQYF. DNA of the CDR3: TGTGCCACCAGCAGAGACCGCGACGGTGGAAACATTCAGTACTTC.

The chain recombines TRBV4-1 with TRBJ1-2, with TRBD1 matching 7 bases. This CDR3 region has 20 residues. The V gene's germline CDR1 is MGHRA and CDR2 YSYEKL. V lost 2 bases and J lost 1; bases outside the gene matches: 19. DNA for the CDR3: TGCGCCAGCAGCCAACTCCAGACAGGGAGAGCCCAAAGATTTAACTATGGCTACACCTTC. This encodes CASSQLQTGRAQRFNYGYTF.

V gene TRBV6-1 combines with J gene TRBJ2-7; the match to TRBD1 covers 7 bases. The CDR3 totals 14 residues. V gave up 6 bases and J gave up 0 bases; unmatched junction bases: 5. The germline V gene encodes CDR1 MNHNS and CDR2 SASEGT. CDR3 residues: CASSWDSYSYEQYF. DNA of the CDR3: TGTGCCAGCAGCTGGGACAGTTACTCCTACGAGCAGTACTTC.

J is TRBJ1-1 and V is TRBV7-2; D is unclear. Germline V lookup: CDR1 SGHTA, CDR2 FQGNSA. Trimming took off 1 base at V and 5 bases at J, with 14 bases between the two ends. The CDR3 totals 15 residues. Here the CDR3 DNA reads TGTGCCAGCAGCTTAGGACCTGGGCTTAGGACTGAAGCTTTCTTT. This codes for CASSLGPGLRTEAFF.

The V gene is TRBV28, the J gene TRBJ2-7; 10 bases fit TRBD2. V was pared by 5 bases and J by 4 bases, with 17 bases of the junction left unmatched. This CDR3 comprises 18 residues. Germline V gene sequence: CDR1 MDHEN, CDR2 SYDVKM. The DNA for the CDR3 is TGTGCCAGCAGTGGACCCCTCTCAGCTAGCGGGAGAACGTACGAGCAGTACTTC. The encoded protein is CASSGPLSASGRTYEQYF.

The CDR3 sequence: CAISEGGTHEQYF. The DNA for the CDR3 is TGTGCCATCAGTGAAGGGGGAACGCACGAGCAGTACTTC. The J gene is TRBJ2-7, the V gene TRBV10-3, with a weak D call TRBD1 (6 bases). CDR1 and CDR2 from the germline V gene are ENHRY and SYGVKD. Trimming took off 3 bases at V and 5 bases at J, with 11 bases between the two ends. The CDR3 runs to 13 residues.

About this clone itself: The same CDR3 also results from other DNA sequences found in this sample. J is TRBJ1-1 and V is TRBV28, with D uncertain. The V end was cut by 1 base, the J end by 0 bases, with 6 bases between. Germline V gene sequence: CDR1 MDHEN, CDR2 SYDVKM. CDR3 size: 14 residues. Here the CDR3 reads CASSLSSVNTEAFF. In nucleotides, the CDR3 is TGTGCCAGCAGTTTATCGTCCGTGAACACTGAAGCTTTCTTT. The complete variable domain, with remaining parts taken from reference TRBV28 and TRBJ1-1, reads DVKVTQSSRYLVKRTGEKVFLECVQDMDHENMFWYRQDPGLGLRLIYFSYDVKMKEKGDIPEGYSVSREKKERFSLILESASTNQTSMYLCASSLSSVNTEAFFGQGTRLTVV.

CDR3 loop: CASRPGRGGASEQFF. The CDR3 DNA reads as TGTGCCAGCAGACCCGGGAGAGGGGGAGCCAGTGAGCAGTTCTTC. The V call is TRBV6-5, the J call TRBJ2-1; D could derive from TRBD1 or TRBD2 (6 bases each). Trimming took 6 bases from V and 9 from J, leaving 21 bases between them. Looked up from germline, CDR1 is MNHEY and CDR2 is SVGAGI. CDR3 length: 15 amino acids.

A few counts support this clone. This chain uses TRBV2 with TRBJ1-4; D is uncertain. This CDR3 spans 13 amino acids. Germline assignment: CDR1 SNHLY and CDR2 FYNNEI. Trimming left V 6 bases short and J 6 bases short, with 11 bases between. In DNA form, the CDR3 reads TGTGCCAGCAGCGCTCGGGGAGATGAAAAACTGTTTTTT. It codes for CASSARGDEKLFF. Variable domain in full (rest from reference TRBV2 and TRBJ1-4): EPEVTQTPSHQVTQMGQEVILRCVPISNHLYFYWYRQILGQKVEFLVSFYNNEISEKSEIFDDQFSVERPDGSNFTLKIRSTKLEDSAMYFCASSARGDEKLFFGSGTQLSVL.

The sample holds many counts of this clone. Distinct nucleotide sequences in the sample also encode this CDR3. The V and J genes are TRBV4-2 and TRBJ1-2; 7 bases align to TRBD1. Germline CDR1 LGHNA, CDR2 YNFKEQ. The CDR3 has 12 residues. V lost 1 base and J lost 7; bases outside the gene matches: 0. For the CDR3, the DNA is TGTGCCAGCAGCCAAGGGGACAGTGGCTACACCTTC. Amino acids: CASSQGDSGYTF.

This chain joins TRBV27 and TRBJ2-1; no reliable D call. CDR1 is MNHEY and CDR2 is SMNVEV in the germline V gene (reference sequence). V lost 4 bases to trimming and J lost 5 bases, with 12 bases between them. The CDR3 has 14 residues. CDR3 loop: CASSYSPNNNEQFF. The CDR3 region has the DNA TGTGCCAGCAGTTACAGCCCTAACAACAATGAGCAGTTCTTC.

The chain links TRBV27 to TRBJ2-7, with 8 bases matching TRBD2. Germline lookup yields CDR1 MNHEY and CDR2 SMNVEV (reference sequence). The trim removed 6 bases at V and 10 bases at J, leaving 8 bases unmatched. This CDR3 is built from 12 residues. The chain's CDR3 is CASSSDGREQYF. CDR3 coding DNA: TGTGCCAGCAGCTCCGACGGGAGGGAACAGTACTTC.

This clone was seen once. This chain connects TRBV19 to TRBJ2-7; D might be TRBD2 (6 bases). Germline V CDR1 and CDR2: LNHDA, SQIVND (reference sequence). V was clipped by 10 bases and J by 6 bases, with 10 bases between them. The CDR3 runs 10 residues. This CDR3 reads CAKGLREQYF. The CDR3 nucleotides read TGTGCCAAGGGACTTCGCGAGCAGTACTTC.

V and J are TRBV18 and TRBJ2-7; 13 bases agree with TRBD2. From germline, CDR1 is KGHSH and CDR2 LQKENI. The V segment lost 3 bases and the J segment 2 bases; nucleotides outside the gene matches: 7. There are 17 residues in the CDR3. This CDR3 reads CASSPGLAGSRTYEQYF. DNA of the CDR3: TGTGCCAGCTCACCGGGACTAGCGGGATCCCGGACCTACGAGCAGTACTTC.

The chain combines TRBV4-1 with TRBJ1-1, with 8 bases fitting TRBD1. V was clipped by 4 bases and J by 1 base; unmatched bases: 11. CDR3 size: 17 residues. Germline V gene lookup returns CDR1 MGHRA and CDR2 YSYEKL. This chain's CDR3 is CASSLRGRERQNTEAFF. The CDR3 DNA is TGCGCCAGCAGCCTCAGGGGGCGCGAACGACAGAACACTGAAGCTTTCTTT.

The chain is built from TRBV28 and TRBJ1-4; 8 bases line up with TRBD1. CDR3 length: 14 amino acids. CDR1 MDHEN and CDR2 SYDVKM come from the germline V gene. With 7 bases clipped from V and 5 bases from J, the junction kept 6 bases outside the gene matches. The DNA for the CDR3 is TGTGCCAGCAACAGACAGGGGAGGAATGAAAAACTGTTTTTT. It is translated as CASNRQGRNEKLFF.

The CDR3 sequence is CASSLIPSSYNEQFF. CDR3 DNA sequence: TGTGCCAGCAGTTTAATACCGAGCTCCTACAATGAGCAGTTCTTC. The genes are TRBV27 and TRBJ2-1; D is ambiguous. The CDR3 extends over 15 amino acids. V was trimmed by 2 bases and J by 0 bases, leaving 8 bases between them. CDR1 and CDR2 from the germline V gene are MNHEY and SMNVEV (reference sequence).

The chain couples TRBV2 to TRBJ2-1; TRBD2 matches at 7 bases. The length of the CDR3 is 15 residues. In germline, CDR1 is SNHLY, CDR2 FYNNEI. The V segment lost 6 bases and the J segment 6 bases; nucleotides outside the gene matches: 11. The CDR3 region is CASSDSSGALNEQFF. The CDR3 coding sequence is TGTGCCAGCAGCGACTCGAGCGGGGCGCTCAATGAGCAGTTCTTC.

Written as DNA, the CDR3 is TGTGCCAGCGTGGGGGGGGACAGGGGTTCTTACGAGCAGTACTTC. The encoded protein is CASVGGDRGSYEQYF. The chain joins TRBV6-6 to TRBJ2-7; 10 positions agree with TRBD1. Per the germline V gene, CDR1 is MNHNY and CDR2 is SVGAGI (reference sequence). There are 15 residues in the CDR3. V shed 8 bases, J shed 4 bases, and the junction held 11 bases outside the gene matches.

The V call is TRBV7-2, the J call TRBJ2-4, with unresolved D. CDR3 size: 16 residues. From germline, CDR1 is SGHTA and CDR2 FQGNSA. The V and J ends lost 1 base and 0 bases respectively, with 10 bases between them. CDR3 protein: CASSLGALLAKNIQYF. The CDR3 nucleotides read TGTGCCAGCAGCTTAGGGGCCCTCCTAGCCAAAAACATTCAGTACTTC.

The rearrangement uses TRBV28 and TRBJ2-7, with D perhaps assigned TRBD1 or TRBD2 (5 bases each). There are 14 residues in the CDR3. The V gene's germline CDR1 is MDHEN and CDR2 SYDVKM. The V and J ends lost 6 bases and 7 bases respectively, with 19 bases between them. This chain's CDR3 is CASRGTGHRGEQYF. The CDR3 coding sequence is TGTGCCAGCAGGGGGACGGGGCATCGGGGAGAGCAGTACTTC.

In its sample, this clone was seen once. The rearrangement joins TRBV10-3 to TRBJ1-1; maybe TRBD1 (5 bases). Per the germline V gene, CDR1 is ENHRY and CDR2 is SYGVKD. The CDR3 has 13 amino acids. Between the trimmed V and J ends, which lost 4 bases and 5 bases, there was a span of 11 bases. CDR3 in amino acids: CAISGSGATEAFF. CDR3 coding DNA: TGTGCCATCAGTGGGAGCGGGGCGACTGAAGCTTTCTTT.

The J gene is TRBJ1-5, the V gene TRBV18, with D perhaps TRBD1 (5 bases). The CDR3 sequence is 17 residues long. V lost 3 bases and J lost 0, with 15 bases in between. Per germline, CDR1 KGHSH and CDR2 LQKENI. The CDR3 is CASSPRGDPYSNQPQHF. The DNA of the CDR3 is TGTGCCAGCTCACCGCGGGGGGACCCATATAGCAATCAGCCCCAGCATTTT.

The chain carries TRBV5-4 and TRBJ1-4, with 7 bases lining up with TRBD1. J was trimmed by 5 bases and V by 3 bases; bases with no gene match: 4. This CDR3 has 14 amino acids. The germline CDR1 and CDR2 sequences are SGHNT and YYREEE (reference sequence). The CDR3 DNA sequence: TGTGCCAGCAGCTCGGGACAGCGGAATGAAAAACTGTTTTTT. Amino acids: CASSSGQRNEKLFF.

This clone was counted a single time. The chain uses TRBV28 and TRBJ2-7; the D is unclear. The V and J ends lost 3 bases and 3 bases respectively, with 12 bases between them. The CDR3 length is 14 residues. The germline V gene encodes CDR1 MDHEN and CDR2 SYDVKM. The CDR3 DNA reads TGTGCCAGCAGTTTGCGTGGCTTAAACTACGAGCAGTACTTC. Its protein product is CASSLRGLNYEQYF.

This chain uses TRBV6-1 with TRBJ2-7; 11 bases agree with TRBD2. J was trimmed by 1 base and V by 0 bases; bases with no gene match: 2. The CDR3 is 16 residues long. Germline assignment: CDR1 MNHNS and CDR2 SASEGT. The CDR3 nucleotides are TGTGCCAGCAGTGAAGCGCGACTAGCGGGGTCCTACGAGCAGTACTTC. This sequence encodes CASSEARLAGSYEQYF.

This chain links TRBV5-4 with TRBJ2-2; TRBD1 aligns across 8 bases. The J segment lost 6 bases and the V segment lost 0 bases, leaving 4 bases of the junction unmatched. Germline V gene data show CDR1 as SGHNT and CDR2 as YYREEE (reference sequence). CDR3 size: 15 residues. DNA of the CDR3: TGTGCCAGCAGCTTGGGTCAGGGGGCTTCCGGGGAGCTGTTTTTT. It translates to CASSLGQGASGELFF.

This chain uses TRBV7-9 with TRBJ2-1; D unresolved. Germline CDR1 SEHNR, CDR2 FQNEAQ (reference sequence). The CDR3 has 16 amino acids. Between the trimmed V and J ends, which lost 7 bases and 7 bases, there was a span of 23 bases. CDR3 DNA sequence: TGTGCCAGCACCTCCCCCAGATTCGGAGTGGGAAATGAGCAGTTCTTC. This codes for CASTSPRFGVGNEQFF.